This T cell receptor (beta chain) was captured in a study of blood T cell repertoires in COVID-19. Across the study: PBMCs, B-cell-depleted T cells, or T cells were the source of the cDNA or gDNA that made up the material.

The method was immunoSEQ multiplex PCR; TCRdb's version includes in-frame clones alone and lacks a portion of them. The data show about 98,000 clones, 60% to 80% seen once. Trimming removed 5 bases at V and 9 bases at J, with 12 bases between. This CDR3 region has 12 residues. Germline V gene lookup returns CDR1 SEHNR and CDR2 FQNEAQ (reference sequence). The clonotype was recovered from a man aged 60 to 75 with active or convalescent COVID-19. V and J are TRBV7-9 and TRBJ2-3; possible D gene TRBD2, 6 bases. Sequencing was carried out using peripheral blood. In nucleotides, the CDR3 is TGTGCCAGCAGCCCCCCGGGAGACACGCAGTATTTT. Its protein product is CASSPPGDTQYF.